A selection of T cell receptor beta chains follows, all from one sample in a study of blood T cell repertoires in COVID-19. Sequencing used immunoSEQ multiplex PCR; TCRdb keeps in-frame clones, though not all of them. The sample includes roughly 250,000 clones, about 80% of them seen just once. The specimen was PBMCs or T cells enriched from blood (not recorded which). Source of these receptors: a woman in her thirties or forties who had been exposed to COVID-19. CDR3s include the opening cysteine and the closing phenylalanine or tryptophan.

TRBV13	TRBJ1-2	CASSFSDTPYGYTF
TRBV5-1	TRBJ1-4	CASSLVAGPGDEKLFF
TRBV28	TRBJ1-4	CASSSQTGGVEKLFF
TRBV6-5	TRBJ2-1	CASSARTSHNEQFF
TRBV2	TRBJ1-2	CASRSQGTAYGYTF
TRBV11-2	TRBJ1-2	CASSLVVTGSYGYTF
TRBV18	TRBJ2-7	CASSSGQGTYEQYF
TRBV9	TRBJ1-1	CASSQGAENRTGRMNTEAFF
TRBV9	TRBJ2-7	CASSQSGAAYEQYF
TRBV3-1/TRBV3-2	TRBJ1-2	CASSQSMSAAYGYTF
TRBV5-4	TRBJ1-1	CASSPRGRMGNTEAFF
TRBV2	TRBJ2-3	CASSEQRGLSTDTQYF
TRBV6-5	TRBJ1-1	CASSRGGGGNTEAFF
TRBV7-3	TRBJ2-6	CASSLTPSRGVGGANVLTF
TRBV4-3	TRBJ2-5	CASSQDWRGGTQYF
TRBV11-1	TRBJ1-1	CASSLGDRGFNTEAFF
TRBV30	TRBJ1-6	CAWSTGQGSYNSPLHF
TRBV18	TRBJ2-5	CASSPLRGGMETQYF
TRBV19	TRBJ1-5	CASNVRQGLKGSGQPQHF
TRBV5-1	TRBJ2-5	CASSLAGYQETQYF
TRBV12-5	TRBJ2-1	CASGGLAGAYNEQFF
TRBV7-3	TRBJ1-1	CASSLRQGTGAFF
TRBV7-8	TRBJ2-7	CASSLATSGNYYEQYF
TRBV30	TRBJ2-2	CAWSVRGGNGELFF
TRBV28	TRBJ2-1	CASRARVAGAHYNEQFF
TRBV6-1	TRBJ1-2	CASSEGGTGGGGYTF
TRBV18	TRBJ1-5	CASSPSAGTGIPQPQHF
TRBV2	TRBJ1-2	CASSAGTGNYGYTF
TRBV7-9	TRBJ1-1	CASSPRESLNTEAFF